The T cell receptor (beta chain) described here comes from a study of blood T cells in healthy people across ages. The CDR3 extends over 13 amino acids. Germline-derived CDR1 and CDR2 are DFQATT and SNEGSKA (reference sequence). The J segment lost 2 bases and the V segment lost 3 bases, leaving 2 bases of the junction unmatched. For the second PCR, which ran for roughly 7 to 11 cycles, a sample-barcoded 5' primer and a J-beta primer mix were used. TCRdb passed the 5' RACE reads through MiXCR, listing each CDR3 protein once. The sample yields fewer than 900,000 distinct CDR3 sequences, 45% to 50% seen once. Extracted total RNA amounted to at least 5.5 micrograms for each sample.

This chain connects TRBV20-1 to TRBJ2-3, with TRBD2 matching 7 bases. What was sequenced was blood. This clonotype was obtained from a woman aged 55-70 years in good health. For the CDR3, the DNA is TGCAGTGCTAGGACTAGCTCCACAGATACGCAGTATTTT. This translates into CSARTSSTDTQYF.